This T cell receptor beta chain originates from a study of OX40 agonist ivuxolimab in advanced cancers. Whole-study context: The group had a mean age of around 60 years, ranged from roughly 23 to 85, and was less than 85% male. Regarding the study as a whole: In the expanded peripheral T cells, antigen specificity was never determined.

Profiling relied on immunoSEQ multiplex PCR, and the TCRdb table lists in-frame clones only, not all of them. The data show about 60,000 clones, around 90% seen once. As to this clone: Its antigen is unknown.

Trimming removed 4 bases at V and 0 bases at J, with 11 bases between. From germline, CDR1 is SGHRS and CDR2 YFSETQ. The CDR3 runs to 15 residues. The starting material was CD4+ or CD8+ T cells sorted from blood, obtained in a trial of the OX40 agonist ivuxolimab. The source of this sequence is an adult with an advanced solid tumor such as melanoma, head and neck, liver or kidney cancer. The rearrangement uses TRBV5-1 and TRBJ1-3; D unclear. The CDR3, as DNA: TGCGCCAGCAGCCTAAAGGCAGGCTCTGGAAACACCATATATTTT. Its translation: CASSLKAGSGNTIYF.